The clone carrying this T cell receptor (beta chain) was recorded only once. Its specificity is unknown. The data were obtained in a study of shared clonotypes between healthy human individuals. The naive CD8 population came from CD45RO-negative cells selected for CCR7, without terminally differentiated effector memory CD45RA+ cells. The donors, all of them Caucasian adults, lived in Nashville, Tennessee. Profiled with immunoSEQ multiplex PCR; TCRdb holds only in-frame clones, not every one. The table records about 1.9 million clones, roughly 95% of them present only once. Germline V lookup: CDR1 GTSNPN, CDR2 SVGIG (reference sequence). The CDR3 sequence is 14 residues long. The V and J ends lost 1 base and 4 bases respectively, with 8 bases between them. Whole-study results and caveats: In general, naive subsets displayed greater estimated richness than memory subsets did. Large sequencing depth failed to make sorted-subset sequencing complete, rarefaction showed.

Sequencing was performed on naive CD8+ T cells from PBMCs. This TCR was sampled from a man younger than 30 in good health. Some clones in this sample may be carry-over from other donors' samples. The chain joins TRBV30 to TRBJ1-6, with a tentative D call TRBD1 (5 bases). CDR3 bases: TGTGCCTGGAGTGAGGCAGGGTATAATTCACCCCTCCACTTT. This gives the protein CAWSEAGYNSPLHF.